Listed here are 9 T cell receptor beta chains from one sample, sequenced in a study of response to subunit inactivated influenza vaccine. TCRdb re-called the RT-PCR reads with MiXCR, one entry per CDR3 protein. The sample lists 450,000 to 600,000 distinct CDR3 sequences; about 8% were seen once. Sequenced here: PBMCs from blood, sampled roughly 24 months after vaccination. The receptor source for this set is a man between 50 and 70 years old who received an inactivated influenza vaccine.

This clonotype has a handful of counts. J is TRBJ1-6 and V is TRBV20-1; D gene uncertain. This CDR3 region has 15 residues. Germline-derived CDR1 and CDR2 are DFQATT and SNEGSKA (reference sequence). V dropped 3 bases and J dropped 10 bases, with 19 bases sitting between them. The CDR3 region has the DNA TGCAGTGCTAGGGACTGGACTGGTCCCCTATCACCCCTCCACTTT. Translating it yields CSARDWTGPLSPLHF.

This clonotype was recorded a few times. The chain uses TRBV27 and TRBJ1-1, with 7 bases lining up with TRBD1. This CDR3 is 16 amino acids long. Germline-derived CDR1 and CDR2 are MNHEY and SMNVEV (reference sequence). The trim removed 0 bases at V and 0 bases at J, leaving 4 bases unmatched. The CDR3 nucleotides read TGTGCCAGCAGTTTATCGCCCGGACAGGTGAACACTGAAGCTTTCTTT. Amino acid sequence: CASSLSPGQVNTEAFF.

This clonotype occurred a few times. CDR3 amino acids: CASSPGRFYEQYF. The CDR3 bases are TGTGCCAGCAGCCCGGGACGGTTCTACGAGCAGTACTTC. V gene TRBV7-9 combines with J gene TRBJ2-7; D tentatively fits TRBD1 or TRBD2 (5 bases each). The CDR3 covers 13 residues. Germline CDR1 reads SEHNR; CDR2 reads FQNEAQ (reference sequence). Trimming took 5 bases from V and 3 from J, leaving 11 bases between them.

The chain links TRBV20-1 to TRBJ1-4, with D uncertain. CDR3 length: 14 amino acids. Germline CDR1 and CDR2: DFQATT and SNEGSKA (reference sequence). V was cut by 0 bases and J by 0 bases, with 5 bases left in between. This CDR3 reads CSARDGPTNEKLFF. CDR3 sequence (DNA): TGCAGTGCTAGAGATGGGCCAACTAATGAAAAACTGTTTTTT.

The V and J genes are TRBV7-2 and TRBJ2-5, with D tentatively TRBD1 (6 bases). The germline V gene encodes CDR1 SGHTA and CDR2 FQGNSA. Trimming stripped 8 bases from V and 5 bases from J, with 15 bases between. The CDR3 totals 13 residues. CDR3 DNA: TGTGCCAGCGAATCACAGGGCCGGGAGACCCAGTACTTC. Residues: CASESQGRETQYF.

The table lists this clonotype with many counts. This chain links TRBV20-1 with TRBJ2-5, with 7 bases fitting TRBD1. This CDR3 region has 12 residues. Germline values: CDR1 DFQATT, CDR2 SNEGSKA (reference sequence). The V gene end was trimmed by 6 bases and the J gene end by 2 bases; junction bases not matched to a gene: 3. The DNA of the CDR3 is TGCAGTGCAAGGGGGCTACAAGAGACCCAGTACTTC. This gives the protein CSARGLQETQYF.

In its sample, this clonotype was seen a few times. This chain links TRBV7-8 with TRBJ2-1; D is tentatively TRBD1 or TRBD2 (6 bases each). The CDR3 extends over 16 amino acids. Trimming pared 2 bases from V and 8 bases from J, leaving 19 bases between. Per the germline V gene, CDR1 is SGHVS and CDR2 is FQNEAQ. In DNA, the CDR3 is TGTGCCAGCAGCTTAAGAGGAGGGGGAAGTGGGGATGAGCAGTTCTTC. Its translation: CASSLRGGGSGDEQFF.

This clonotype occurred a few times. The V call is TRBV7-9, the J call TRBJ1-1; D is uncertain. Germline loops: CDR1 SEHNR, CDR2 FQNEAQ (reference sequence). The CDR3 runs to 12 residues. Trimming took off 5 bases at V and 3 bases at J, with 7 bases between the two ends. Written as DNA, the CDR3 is TGTGCCAGCAGCCAGGCGGACACTGAAGCTTTCTTT. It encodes CASSQADTEAFF.

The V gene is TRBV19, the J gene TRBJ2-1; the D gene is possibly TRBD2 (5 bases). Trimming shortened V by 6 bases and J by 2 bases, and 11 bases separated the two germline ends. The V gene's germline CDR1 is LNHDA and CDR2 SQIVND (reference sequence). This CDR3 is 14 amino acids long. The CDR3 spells CASRMGSTYNEQFF. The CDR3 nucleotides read TGTGCCAGTAGGATGGGGAGTACCTACAATGAGCAGTTCTTC. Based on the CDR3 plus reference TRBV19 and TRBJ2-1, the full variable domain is DGGITQSPKYLFRKEGQNVTLSCEQNLNHDAMYWYRQDPGQGLRLIYYSQIVNDFQKGDIAEGYSVSREKKESFPLTVTSAQKNPTAFYLCASRMGSTYNEQFFGPGTRLTVL.